Each of the 8 T cell receptor beta chains below was sequenced from the same sample in a study of cytomegalovirus exposure and HLA in healthy donors (dated by TCRdb to 2016 to 2017). The library was made by the immunoSEQ multiplex PCR assay. For the multiplex PCR, a mixture combining 60 forward primers for TCR Vbeta segments and 13 reverse primers for TCR Jbeta segments was used. TCRdb mirrors the immuneACCESS table, restricted to in-frame sequences. Some clones are absent from its copies; in checked studies, under half trace to an unresolved V gene, and the reason for the others is unknown. The sample profile shows some 110,000 clones; roughly 13% of them were found once. The leading ten clones occupy 16% of the sample. The specimen was PBMCs. The receptors stem from a man aged 40-50 years in good health and CMV-seropositive.

The J gene is TRBJ2-7, the V gene TRBV28, with TRBD1 matching 8 bases. Per the germline V gene, CDR1 is MDHEN and CDR2 is SYDVKM. CDR3 length: 14 amino acids. V lost 8 bases, J lost 6 bases, and 12 bases stayed unmatched. CDR3 protein: CASFQTGVPREQYF. In DNA, the CDR3 is TGTGCCAGCTTCCAGACAGGGGTGCCTCGCGAGCAGTACTTC.

This clone occurred a few times. This chain uses TRBV30 with TRBJ2-1; 8 bases are a match to TRBD2. This CDR3 has 13 residues. CDR1 is GTSNPN, CDR2 SVGIG, per germline (reference sequence). V lost 2 bases to trimming and J lost 6 bases; unmatched junction nucleotides: 3. The CDR3 bases are TGTGCCTGGAGTCCCACTAGCGGCAATGAGCAGTTCTTC. Protein product: CAWSPTSGNEQFF.

V gene TRBV10-3 combines with J gene TRBJ2-7; 7 nucleotides line up with TRBD2. This CDR3 has 13 residues. Losses at the gene ends were 7 bases for V and 5 bases for J; bases not matched to a gene: 8. Looked up from germline, CDR1 is ENHRY and CDR2 is SYGVKD. CDR3 sequence (DNA): TGTGCCATCAACGGGGCGGGAGTGGACGAGCAGTACTTC. Its translation is CAINGAGVDEQYF.

This clone showed up just a few times. The chain combines TRBV5-4 with TRBJ2-1; 12 bases agree with TRBD2. The CDR3 sequence is 15 residues long. Per germline, CDR1 SGHNT and CDR2 YYREEE (reference sequence). V lost 3 bases to trimming and J lost 9 bases; unmatched junction nucleotides: 7. The CDR3 reads CASSSRTSGKGEQFF. The DNA of the CDR3 is TGTGCCAGCAGCTCCCGGACTAGCGGGAAAGGTGAGCAGTTCTTC.

This sequence joins TRBV2 and TRBJ2-7; weak D call: TRBD2 (5 bases). The germline V gene has CDR1 SNHLY and CDR2 FYNNEI. This CDR3 has 14 residues. Trimming took 2 bases from V and 2 from J, leaving 10 bases between them. This chain's CDR3 is CASSETGFTYEQYF. In DNA form, the CDR3 reads TGTGCCAGCAGTGAAACGGGGTTCACCTACGAGCAGTACTTC.

This clone was seen only a few times. The chain uses TRBV6-1 and TRBJ2-3, with TRBD2 matching 10 bases. Per germline, CDR1 MNHNS and CDR2 SASEGT. Germline trimming cut 7 bases from V and 0 bases from J; bases unmatched to any gene: 1. The CDR3 is 14 residues long. The CDR3 loop reads CASKREGSTDTQYF. The CDR3 bases are TGTGCCAGCAAGCGGGAGGGAAGCACAGATACGCAGTATTTT.

This clone was detected a few times. The chain uses TRBV6-6 and TRBJ2-7, with D uncertain. CDR1 is MNHNY and CDR2 is SVGAGI in the germline V gene (reference sequence). The CDR3 spans 12 residues. Trimming stripped 2 bases from V and 9 bases from J, with 11 bases between. The CDR3 spells CASSYPRSTQYF. The DNA for the CDR3 is TGTGCCAGCAGTTACCCTAGGTCGACGCAGTACTTC.

The chain combines TRBV4-3 with TRBJ2-7; 8 positions match TRBD2. The CDR3 spans 16 residues. J gave up 3 bases and V 4 bases, and 11 bases lay outside the gene matches. Germline V gives CDR1 LGHNA, CDR2 YSLEER. The CDR3 spells CASSPATSETHYEQYF. CDR3 nucleotides: TGCGCCAGCAGCCCCGCGACTAGCGAGACACACTACGAGCAGTACTTC.